The table lists the clone carrying this T cell receptor (beta chain) with many counts. TCRdb reanalysed the 5' RACE reads using MiXCR and keeps one entry per CDR3 protein. The profile covers some 180,000 distinct CDR3 sequences, with 18% appearing a single time and about 4.3% taken by the ten largest. This entry belongs to a study of CD8 T cells in ankylosing spondylitis. CDR1 is LGHNT, CDR2 FRNRAP, per germline. The CDR3 covers 14 residues. V gave up 1 base and J gave up 0 bases, with 4 bases separating them. This TCR derives from a male donor under 35 with ankylosing spondylitis or in good health (not recorded which). This chain uses TRBV12-5 with TRBJ1-3, with unresolved D. The sequencing input was blood, either unsorted or a sorted T cell fraction (not recorded which). The CDR3 DNA sequence: TGTGCTAGTGGTTTGGATGTCTCTGGAAACACCATATATTTT. This translates into CASGLDVSGNTIYF.